This entry features one TCR beta chain sequence. The source of the sample is a study of beta chain features in type 1 diabetes. Of the isolated RNA, all was reverse transcribed, and so the sequenced material was expressed TCRB transcripts. TCRdb keeps only in-frame clones here, not all; method: immunoSEQ multiplex PCR. Of 130,000 or so clones detected, 9.7% appear once; the ten largest clones hold 0.65%. CDR1 and CDR2 from the germline V gene are MNHNS and SASEGT. The V end lost 6 bases, the J end lost 2 bases, and 17 bases lay between the germline ends. There are 15 residues in the CDR3. The specimen was central memory CD4+ T cells from blood. This chain links TRBV6-1 with TRBJ2-7; tentative D call: TRBD2 (5 bases). This sequence was found in a woman in her thirties or forties in good health. CDR3 nucleotide sequence: TGTGCCAGCAGAGCGGAAAAGGTCCGAACCTACGAGCAGTACTTC. It yields the protein CASRAEKVRTYEQYF.